The 14 T cell receptor beta chains below were found in one sample sequenced in a study of shared clonotypes between healthy human individuals (TCRdb year 2020). CD8 naive samples were obtained by positive selection for CCR7 among CD45RO-negative cells, yielding a CD45RA+CCR7+ population from which TemRA cells were excluded. Library method: the immunoSEQ multiplex PCR assay. Entries here come from immuneACCESS through TCRdb and include only in-frame sequences with V and J called. Some clones fail to appear in such tables; in the studies checked, an unresolved V gene covers under half of the shortfall, and the cause of the remainder is unknown. The table for this sample lists about 2 million clones; just under 95% of them were counted only once. The ten largest clones add up to 0.9% to 1.4% of the sample. The sample consisted of naive CD8+ T cells sorted from blood. Per the publication, the cell subset or site label means: CD45RA+CCR7+. The receptors were sampled from a man between 18 and 35 years old in good health.

This chain connects TRBV30 to TRBJ2-5; 9 nucleotides agree with TRBD2. Germline V lookup: CDR1 GTSNPN, CDR2 SVGIG (reference sequence). V shed 1 base and J 2 bases; nucleotides not matched to a gene: 2. The CDR3 length is 14 residues. In nucleotides, the CDR3 is TGTGCCTGGAGTGCCCTAGCGGGACAAGAGACCCAGTACTTC. Translated, it gives CAWSALAGQETQYF.

This chain uses TRBV13 with TRBJ2-7, with 10 nucleotides matching TRBD2. From germline, CDR1 is PRHDT and CDR2 FYEKMQ (reference sequence). The trim removed 5 bases at V and 0 bases at J, leaving 7 bases unmatched. The CDR3 length is 16 residues. The CDR3 DNA is TGTGCCAGCAGCCCCCGGGGGACTAGCGCCTCCTACGAGCAGTACTTC. It yields the protein CASSPRGTSASYEQYF. The full variable domain, rest sourced from reference TRBV13 and TRBJ2-7, is AAGVIQSPRHLIKEKRETATLKCYPIPRHDTVYWYQQGPGQDPQFLISFYEKMQSDKGSIPDRFSAQQFSDYHSELNMSSLELGDSALYFCASSPRGTSASYEQYFGPGTRLTVT.

This clone appeared a single time. This chain links TRBV27 with TRBJ2-3; TRBD2 is a possible D gene (5 bases). CDR1 and CDR2 (germline): MNHEY, SMNVEV (reference sequence). The V end lost 4 bases, the J end lost 1 base, and 9 bases lay between the germline ends. The CDR3 consists of 14 residues. The CDR3 DNA is TGTGCCAGCAGTTCATCCGGGGGCACAGATACGCAGTATTTT. It specifies CASSSSGGTDTQYF.

To note about this clone: Other DNA sequences from this sample encode an identical CDR3 as well. The chain uses TRBV11-2 and TRBJ2-7; D not certain. V was trimmed by 0 bases and J by 0 bases, leaving 3 bases between them. CDR1 and CDR2 from the germline V gene are SGHAT and FQNNGV. The CDR3 sequence is 13 residues long. The CDR3 region is CASSLEGSYEQYF. The CDR3 coding sequence is TGTGCCAGCAGCTTAGAAGGCTCCTACGAGCAGTACTTC.

The chain carries TRBV11-2 and TRBJ2-3; D might be TRBD2 (6 bases). The CDR3 is made up of 15 amino acids. In germline, CDR1 is SGHAT, CDR2 FQNNGV. V was clipped by 5 bases and J by 0 bases, with 12 bases between them. CDR3 sequence: CASSTGGISTDTQYF. CDR3 bases: TGTGCCAGCAGCACCGGCGGGATAAGCACAGATACGCAGTATTTT.

The chain uses TRBV7-9 and TRBJ2-7; D remains ambiguous. Germline V lookup: CDR1 SEHNR, CDR2 FQNEAQ (reference sequence). The CDR3 is 16 residues long. The V end was cut by 5 bases, the J end by 2 bases, with 19 bases between. Here the CDR3 reads CASSPLIYRAAYEQYF. The DNA for the CDR3 is TGTGCCAGCAGCCCCCTTATCTACCGGGCAGCCTACGAGCAGTACTTC.

Regarding this clone: An end of the junction differs from the germline gene, which may be a read error. The sample holds other DNA sequences that translate to the same CDR3. This chain joins TRBV11-1 and TRBJ2-7; TRBD2 matches at 9 bases. The germline V gene has CDR1 SGHAT and CDR2 FQDESV (reference sequence). CDR3 length: 13 amino acids. CDR3 DNA sequence: TGTGCCAGCAGCCTAGCGGGAAGCTACGAGCAGTACTTC. This translates into CASSLAGSYEQYF.

The rearrangement uses TRBV2 and TRBJ1-5; 7 positions agree with TRBD1. V lost 6 bases and J lost 7; bases outside the gene matches: 15. Germline V gene sequence: CDR1 SNHLY, CDR2 FYNNEI. This CDR3 is built from 16 residues. The DNA of the CDR3 is TGTGCCAGCAGCCTTCTGGGGACAGCGGGGGAGCAGCCCCAGCATTTT. This codes for CASSLLGTAGEQPQHF.

The chain has TRBV5-1 and TRBJ2-6; D perhaps matches TRBD1 (6 bases). V was clipped by 5 bases and J by 0 bases, with 15 bases between them. The germline V gene has CDR1 SGHRS and CDR2 YFSETQ. This CDR3 contains 17 residues. The CDR3 DNA sequence: TGCGCCAGCAGTGGGTGGGGGCCCAGCTCTGGGGCCAACGTCCTGACTTTC. Translating it yields CASSGWGPSSGANVLTF.

The rearrangement joins TRBV4-1 to TRBJ2-7, with 12 positions matching TRBD2. This CDR3 has 17 residues. Per the germline V gene, CDR1 is MGHRA and CDR2 is YSYEKL. V was clipped by 2 bases and J by 1 base; unmatched bases: 6. The CDR3 protein is CASSQYPSGRVSYEQYF. CDR3 DNA: TGCGCCAGCAGCCAATACCCTAGCGGGAGGGTGTCCTACGAGCAGTACTTC.

Comments on this clone: Other DNA sequences within the sample encode an identical CDR3. The chain is built from TRBV5-6 and TRBJ2-5; a possible D gene is TRBD2 (5 bases). Trimming shortened V by 0 bases and J by 1 base, and 7 bases separated the two germline ends. The V gene's germline CDR1 is SGHDT and CDR2 YYEEEE. The CDR3 spans 14 residues. CDR3 nucleotides: TGTGCCAGCAGCTTGGGAGGGCTCCAAGAGACCCAGTACTTC. It encodes CASSLGGLQETQYF. The variable domain in full, with the rest retrieved from reference TRBV5-6 and TRBJ2-5, is DAGVTQSPTHLIKTRGQQVTLRCSPKSGHDTVSWYQQALGQGPQFIFQYYEEEERQRGNFPDRFSGHQFPNYSSELNVNALLLGDSALYLCASSLGGLQETQYFGPGTRLLVL.

Points on this clone: Other DNA sequences in this sample translate to the same CDR3. The chain uses TRBV12-5 and TRBJ2-7; D not certain. V was shortened by 2 bases and J by 5 bases, with 7 bases between the two germline ends. This CDR3 region has 12 residues. Per germline, CDR1 LGHNT and CDR2 FRNRAP. The DNA of the CDR3 is TGTGCTAGTGGTTTGAGCCCGGACGAGCAGTACTTC. Protein: CASGLSPDEQYF.

The genes are TRBV30 and TRBJ2-7, with 8 bases fitting TRBD1. Germline V gene data show CDR1 as GTSNPN and CDR2 as SVGIG (reference sequence). This CDR3 is built from 13 residues. V trimming: 6 bases; J trimming: 1 base; junction bases outside the gene matches: 5. The CDR3 loop reads CACLTGGSYEQYF. CDR3 nucleotides: TGTGCCTGTTTAACAGGGGGTTCCTACGAGCAGTACTTC.

The rearrangement uses TRBV7-9 and TRBJ1-4, with 7 bases aligning to TRBD1. Germline V gene data show CDR1 as SEHNR and CDR2 as FQNEAQ (reference sequence). This CDR3 region has 15 residues. After removal of 6 bases from V and 1 base from J, the junction contained 5 bases not matched to a gene. This CDR3 is CASRSRQGTNEKLFF. CDR3 bases: TGTGCCAGCAGGAGCAGACAGGGAACTAATGAAAAACTGTTTTTT.